This TCR beta chain was captured in a study of cytomegalovirus exposure and HLA in healthy donors. Study information: A previous analysis identified 100 million or so unique TCR beta sequences derived from 180 million or so T cells. Study observations and caveats: In a later analysis, common viral pathogens appeared linked to several of the most significant clusters.

As for this clone: Its antigen is not known. This CDR3 is also generated by other DNA sequences in the sample.

Germline V gene sequence: CDR1 KGHSH, CDR2 LQKENI. The CDR3 spans 15 residues. V lost 0 bases and J lost 6; bases outside the gene matches: 4. The PCR made use of 60 Vbeta and 13 Jbeta primers. Some clones are missing from TCRdb's copy, which holds only in-frame ones; the method was immunoSEQ multiplex PCR. The sample contains about 190,000 clones, 65% to 75% of which appear only once. The receptor was derived from a man in his thirties or forties in good health and CMV-seropositive. The specimen sequenced was PBMCs. The chain employs TRBV18 and TRBJ2-3, with 9 bases identical to TRBD2. The CDR3 region has the DNA TGTGCCAGCTCACCACCGGGACTAGCCTCGGATACGCAGTATTTT. Its protein is CASSPPGLASDTQYF.